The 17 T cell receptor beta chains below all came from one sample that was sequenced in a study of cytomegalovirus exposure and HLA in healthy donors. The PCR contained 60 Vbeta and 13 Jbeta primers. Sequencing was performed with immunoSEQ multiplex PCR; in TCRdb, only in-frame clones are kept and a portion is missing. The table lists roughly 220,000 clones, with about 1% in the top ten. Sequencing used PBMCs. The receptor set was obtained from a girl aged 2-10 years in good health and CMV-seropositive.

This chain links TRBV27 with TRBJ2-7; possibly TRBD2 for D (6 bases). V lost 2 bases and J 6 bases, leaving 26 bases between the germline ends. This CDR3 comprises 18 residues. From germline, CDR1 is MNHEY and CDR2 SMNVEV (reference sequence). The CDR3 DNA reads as TGTGCCAGCAGTTTAGCGGGGCCACTAGTTGGGGGAATACGCGAGCAGTACTTC. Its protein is CASSLAGPLVGGIREQYF.

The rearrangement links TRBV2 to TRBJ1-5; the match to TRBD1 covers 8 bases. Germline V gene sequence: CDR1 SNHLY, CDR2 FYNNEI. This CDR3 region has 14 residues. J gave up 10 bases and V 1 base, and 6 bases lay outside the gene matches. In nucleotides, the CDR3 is TGTGCCAGCAGTGAAGGACAGGGGATTTATCCCCAGCATTTT. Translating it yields CASSEGQGIYPQHF.

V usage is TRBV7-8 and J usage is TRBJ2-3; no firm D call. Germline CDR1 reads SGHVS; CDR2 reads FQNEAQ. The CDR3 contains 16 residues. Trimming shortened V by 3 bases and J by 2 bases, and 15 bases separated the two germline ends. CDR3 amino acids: CASSFITVLYTDTQYF. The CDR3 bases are TGTGCCAGCAGCTTCATAACTGTCCTGTACACAGATACGCAGTATTTT.

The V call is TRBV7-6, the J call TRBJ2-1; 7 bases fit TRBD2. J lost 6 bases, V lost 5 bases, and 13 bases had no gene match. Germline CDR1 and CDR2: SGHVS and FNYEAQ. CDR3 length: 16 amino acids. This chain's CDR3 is CASSRREDPSPNEQFF. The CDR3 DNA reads TGTGCCAGCAGCCGACGGGAGGACCCCTCCCCCAATGAGCAGTTCTTC.

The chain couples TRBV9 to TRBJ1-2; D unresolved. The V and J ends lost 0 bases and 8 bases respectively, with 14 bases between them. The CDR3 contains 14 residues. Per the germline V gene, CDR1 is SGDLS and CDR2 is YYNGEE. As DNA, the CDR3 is TGTGCCAGCAGCGTAGACGGGGAAGGGAGAGGCTACACCTTC. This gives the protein CASSVDGEGRGYTF.

The CDR3 loop is CSVIRLAGLGDEQFF. CDR3 bases: TGCAGCGTTATAAGACTAGCGGGTCTCGGGGATGAGCAGTTCTTC. The V call is TRBV29-1, the J call TRBJ2-1, with TRBD2 matching over 10 bases. With 5 bases clipped from V and 8 bases from J, the junction kept 12 bases outside the gene matches. In germline, CDR1 is SQVTM, CDR2 ANQGSEA. The CDR3 is 15 residues long.

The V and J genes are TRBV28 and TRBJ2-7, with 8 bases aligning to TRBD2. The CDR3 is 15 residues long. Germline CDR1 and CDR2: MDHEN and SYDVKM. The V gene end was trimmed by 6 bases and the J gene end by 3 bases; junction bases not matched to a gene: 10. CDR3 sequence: CASRTKRGGDYEQYF. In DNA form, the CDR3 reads TGTGCCAGCAGAACAAAACGGGGGGGAGACTACGAGCAGTACTTC. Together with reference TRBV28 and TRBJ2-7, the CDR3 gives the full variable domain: DVKVTQSSRYLVKRTGEKVFLECVQDMDHENMFWYRQDPGLGLRLIYFSYDVKMKEKGDIPEGYSVSREKKERFSLILESASTNQTSMYLCASRTKRGGDYEQYFGPGTRLTVT.

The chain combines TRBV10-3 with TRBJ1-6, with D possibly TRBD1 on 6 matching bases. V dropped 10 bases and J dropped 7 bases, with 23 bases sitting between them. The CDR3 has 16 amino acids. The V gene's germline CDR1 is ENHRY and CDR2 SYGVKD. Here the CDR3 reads CATTTGTREQNSPLHF. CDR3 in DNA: TGTGCCACGACAACTGGGACAAGAGAGCAGAATTCACCCCTCCACTTT.

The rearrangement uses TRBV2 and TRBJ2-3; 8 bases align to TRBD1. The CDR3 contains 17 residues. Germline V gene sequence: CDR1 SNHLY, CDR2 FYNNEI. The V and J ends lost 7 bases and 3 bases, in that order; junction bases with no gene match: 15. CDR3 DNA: TGTGCCAGCAAGGTCGAACTCCGGGACAGGCCAACAGATACGCAGTATTTT. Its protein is CASKVELRDRPTDTQYF.

CDR3 protein: CAISESSGRAYNEQFF. The CDR3 region has the DNA TGTGCCATCAGTGAGTCTAGCGGGAGGGCCTACAATGAGCAGTTCTTC. The chain has TRBV10-3 and TRBJ2-1, with 11 nucleotides matching TRBD2. V lost 0 bases to trimming and J lost 2 bases; unmatched junction nucleotides: 0. The germline V gene has CDR1 ENHRY and CDR2 SYGVKD. The CDR3 contains 16 residues.

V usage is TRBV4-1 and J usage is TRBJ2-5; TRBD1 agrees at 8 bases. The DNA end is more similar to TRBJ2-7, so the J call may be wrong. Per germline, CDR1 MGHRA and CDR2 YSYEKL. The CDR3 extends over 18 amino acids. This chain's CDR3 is CASSQVIPTGTGTYEQYF. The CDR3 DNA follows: TGCGCCAGCAGCCAAGTGATCCCCACCGGGACAGGAACCTACGAGCAGTACTTC.

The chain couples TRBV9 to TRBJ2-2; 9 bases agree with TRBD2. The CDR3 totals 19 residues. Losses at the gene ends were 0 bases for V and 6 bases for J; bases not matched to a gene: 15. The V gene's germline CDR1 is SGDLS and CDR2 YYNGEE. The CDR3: CASSVDSRVAGGPSGELFF. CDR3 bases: TGTGCCAGCAGCGTAGATAGTAGGGTCGCGGGAGGGCCATCCGGGGAGCTGTTTTTT.

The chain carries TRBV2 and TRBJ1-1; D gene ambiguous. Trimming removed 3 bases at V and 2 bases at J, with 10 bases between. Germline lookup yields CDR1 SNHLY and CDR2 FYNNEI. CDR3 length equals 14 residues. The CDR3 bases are TGTGCCAGCAGTGACAGACTTTTAAACACTGAAGCTTTCTTT. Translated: CASSDRLLNTEAFF.

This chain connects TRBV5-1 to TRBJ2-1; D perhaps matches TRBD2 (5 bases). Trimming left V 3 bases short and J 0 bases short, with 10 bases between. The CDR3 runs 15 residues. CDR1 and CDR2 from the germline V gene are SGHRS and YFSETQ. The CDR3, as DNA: TGCGCCAGCAGCTCGGGGTCCTTCTCCTACAATGAGCAGTTCTTC. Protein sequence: CASSSGSFSYNEQFF.

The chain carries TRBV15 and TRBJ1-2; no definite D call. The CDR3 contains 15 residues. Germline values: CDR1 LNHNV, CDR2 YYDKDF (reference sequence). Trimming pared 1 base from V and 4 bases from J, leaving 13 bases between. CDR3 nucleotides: TGTGCCACCAGCAGAGGTTCAGACACGGCCTATGGCTACACCTTC. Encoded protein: CATSRGSDTAYGYTF.

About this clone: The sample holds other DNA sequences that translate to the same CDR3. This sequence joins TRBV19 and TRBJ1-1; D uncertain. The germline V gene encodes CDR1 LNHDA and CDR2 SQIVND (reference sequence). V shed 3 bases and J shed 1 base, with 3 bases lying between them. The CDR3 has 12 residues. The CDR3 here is CASSIRNTEAFF. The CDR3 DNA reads TGTGCCAGTAGTATTAGGAACACTGAAGCTTTCTTT. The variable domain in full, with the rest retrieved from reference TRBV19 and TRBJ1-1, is DGGITQSPKYLFRKEGQNVTLSCEQNLNHDAMYWYRQDPGQGLRLIYYSQIVNDFQKGDIAEGYSVSREKKESFPLTVTSAQKNPTAFYLCASSIRNTEAFFGQGTRLTVV.

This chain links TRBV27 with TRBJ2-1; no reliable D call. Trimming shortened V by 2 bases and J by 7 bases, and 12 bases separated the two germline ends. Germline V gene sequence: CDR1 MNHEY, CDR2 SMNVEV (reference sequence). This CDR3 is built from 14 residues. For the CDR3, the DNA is TGTGCCAGCAGTTTAGAGCAGGCATGGAATGAGCAGTTCTTC. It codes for CASSLEQAWNEQFF.